These 29 T cell receptor beta chains were sequenced from one sample in a study of blood T cell repertoires in COVID-19. Here immunoSEQ multiplex PCR was the method, and the copy in TCRdb shows in-frame clones only, minus some. This table holds roughly 670,000 clones, 80% to 90% found once. Source material: peripheral blood. The receptors derive from a woman aged 18-35 years with acute or convalescent COVID-19.

This chain joins TRBV6-5 and TRBJ1-1; 7 bases are shared with TRBD1. The germline CDR1 and CDR2 sequences are MNHEY and SVGAGI. CDR3 length: 15 amino acids. V dropped 4 bases and J dropped 0; count of bases not matched to a gene: 5. Here the CDR3 DNA reads TGTGCCAGCAGTTGGCAGGGGGGCATGAACACTGAAGCTTTCTTT. This sequence encodes CASSWQGGMNTEAFF.

CDR3 nucleotide sequence: TGTGCCATCGACAGGACCTATGGAAACACCATATATTTT. Protein product: CAIDRTYGNTIYF. J is TRBJ1-3 and V is TRBV30; D possibly corresponds to TRBD1 (6 bases). The germline V gene has CDR1 GTSNPN and CDR2 SVGIG (reference sequence). Trimming stripped 8 bases from V and 3 bases from J, with 14 bases between. The CDR3 spans 13 residues.

The count of this clone is one. The chain is built from TRBV5-6 and TRBJ1-1; 9 bases are a match to TRBD1. Germline loops: CDR1 SGHDT, CDR2 YYEEEE. V shed 2 bases and J 1 base; nucleotides not matched to a gene: 6. The CDR3 runs to 16 residues. CDR3: CASSLPGQGANTEAFF. DNA of the CDR3: TGTGCCAGCAGCTTACCGGGACAGGGAGCGAACACTGAAGCTTTCTTT.

This chain connects TRBV6-7 to TRBJ1-3, with D possibly TRBD1 on 5 matching bases. TRBV6-7 is recorded as an ORF, its role being uncertain. Trimming took 2 bases from V and 2 from J, leaving 13 bases between them. This CDR3 has 16 amino acids. The CDR3 DNA sequence: TGTGCCAGCAGTTACGGAGGGGAATGGGCTGGAAACACCATATATTTT. Amino acids: CASSYGGEWAGNTIYF.

The chain links TRBV29-1 to TRBJ2-1, with 8 bases lining up with TRBD1. The CDR3 sequence is 14 residues long. Looked up from germline, CDR1 is SQVTM and CDR2 is ANQGSEA. The J segment lost 7 bases and the V segment lost 0 bases, leaving 5 bases of the junction unmatched. CDR3 bases: TGCAGCGTTGAAGAGGACAGGGAAGGTAATGAGCAGTTCTTC. Its translation is CSVEEDREGNEQFF.

The chain links TRBV11-2 to TRBJ1-2; the D gene is possibly TRBD1 (5 bases). The V and J ends lost 5 bases and 8 bases respectively, with 18 bases between them. Germline CDR1 is SGHAT and CDR2 is FQNNGV. The CDR3 has 14 amino acids. The CDR3 DNA is TGTGCCAGCAGCCCCCCCGGGGCGGGAGGGGGCTACACCTTC. This encodes CASSPPGAGGGYTF. The full variable domain, in which reference TRBV11-2 and TRBJ1-2 provide the parts outside the CDR3, is EAGVAQSPRYKIIEKRQSVAFWCNPISGHATLYWYQQILGQGPKLLIQFQNNGVVDDSQLPKDRFSAERLKGVDSTLKIQPAKLEDSAVYLCASSPPGAGGGYTFGSGTRLTVV.

The V gene is TRBV7-9, the J gene TRBJ1-4; TRBD1 might be the D (6 bases). Trimming pared 1 base from V and 7 bases from J, leaving 10 bases between. From germline, CDR1 is SEHNR and CDR2 FQNEAQ (reference sequence). This CDR3 spans 14 amino acids. CDR3 in amino acids: CASSLDSGVEKLFF. The CDR3 region has the DNA TGTGCCAGCAGCTTAGATTCAGGGGTTGAAAAACTGTTTTTT.

The V gene is TRBV20-1, the J gene TRBJ1-4; no clear D gene. The CDR3 contains 11 residues. CDR1 is DFQATT and CDR2 is SNEGSKA in the germline V gene (reference sequence). The V and J ends lost 2 bases and 7 bases respectively, with 5 bases between them. The DNA of the CDR3 is TGCAGTGCTAGATTTATTGAAAAACTGTTTTTT. Translating gives CSARFIEKLFF.

The chain has TRBV3-1 (or the pseudogene TRBV3-2) and TRBJ2-5; 7 bases are shared with TRBD1. This CDR3 has 13 amino acids. Germline V gene data show CDR1 as LGHDT and CDR2 as YNNKEL (reference sequence). V trimming: 5 bases; J trimming: 2 bases; junction bases outside the gene matches: 2. DNA of the CDR3: TGTGCCAGCAGCGTACAGGGGCAAGAGACCCAGTACTTC. This codes for CASSVQGQETQYF.

The rearrangement links TRBV11-2 to TRBJ2-7; D is perhaps TRBD2 (7 bases). V was pared by 5 bases and J by 3 bases, with 11 bases between. This CDR3 is 13 amino acids long. Germline CDR1 is SGHAT and CDR2 is FQNNGV. In nucleotides, the CDR3 is TGTGCCAGCAGCCCTAGGGGGGGCTACGAGCAGTACTTC. Its translation is CASSPRGGYEQYF.

The table lists this clone with a few counts. The chain links TRBV24-1 to TRBJ2-2; no firm D call. Trimming took 0 bases from V and 3 from J, leaving 4 bases between them. Germline V gene data show CDR1 as KGHDR and CDR2 as SFDVKD. The CDR3 extends over 14 amino acids. The CDR3 DNA follows: TGTGCCACCAGTGATTTGAGCGACACCGGGGAGCTGTTTTTT. Protein product: CATSDLSDTGELFF.

The chain employs TRBV9 and TRBJ1-2; TRBD1 might be the D (5 bases). The CDR3 has 15 residues. The germline gives CDR1 SGDLS, CDR2 YYNGEE. Trimming left V 7 bases short and J 1 base short, with 17 bases between. CDR3 sequence: CASRRTGAINYGYTF. The CDR3 coding sequence is TGTGCCAGCCGACGAACAGGAGCTATTAACTATGGCTACACCTTC.

The rearrangement joins TRBV29-1 to TRBJ2-3, with 9 bases aligning to TRBD1. Germline V gives CDR1 SQVTM, CDR2 ANQGSEA. The CDR3 sequence is 14 residues long. V lost 7 bases and J lost 0; bases outside the gene matches: 5. CDR3: CSAWDRASTDTQYF. In nucleotides, the CDR3 is TGCAGCGCCTGGGACAGGGCTAGCACAGATACGCAGTATTTT.

Turning to this clone: At the DNA level, this CDR3 is encoded by other sequences in the same sample as well. The V and J genes are TRBV18 and TRBJ1-2, with 9 bases matching TRBD1. The CDR3 length is 15 residues. Germline loops: CDR1 KGHSH, CDR2 LQKENI. The V gene end was trimmed by 0 bases and the J gene end by 1 base; junction bases not matched to a gene: 0. The CDR3 here is CASSPPGQGNYGYTF. The CDR3 DNA is TGTGCCAGCTCACCACCGGGACAGGGTAACTATGGCTACACCTTC.

The V and J genes are TRBV24-1 and TRBJ2-3, with D tentatively TRBD2 (6 bases). The CDR3 loop spans 16 amino acids. Deletions cut 3 bases from V and 4 bases from J, with 16 bases between. The germline V gene has CDR1 KGHDR and CDR2 SFDVKD. The CDR3 DNA sequence: TGTGCCACCAGTGATCCCGGGACTCCAAGCGCAGATACGCAGTATTTT. It translates to CATSDPGTPSADTQYF.

The V and J genes are TRBV4-2 and TRBJ2-3; 10 bases fit TRBD2. CDR1 and CDR2 (germline): LGHNA, YNFKEQ. The CDR3 sequence is 18 residues long. J was trimmed by 4 bases and V by 4 bases; bases with no gene match: 14. CDR3 region: CASSRQAGSGGAADTQYF. The CDR3 region has the DNA TGTGCCAGCAGCCGGCAAGCGGGGAGCGGGGGGGCGGCAGATACGCAGTATTTT.

The V call is TRBV3-1 (or the pseudogene TRBV3-2), the J call TRBJ1-2; TRBD1 aligns across 8 bases. With V trimmed by 5 bases and J by 5 bases, 19 bases remained unmatched. Germline lookup yields CDR1 LGHDT and CDR2 YNNKEL (reference sequence). The CDR3 is 18 amino acids. CDR3 sequence (DNA): TGTGCCAGCAGCACCGGAAAGCCTTCTCCATGGACAGGGTATGGCTACACCTTC. Residues: CASSTGKPSPWTGYGYTF.

This chain joins TRBV5-1 and TRBJ1-2; 7 nucleotides align to TRBD1. Trimming took 3 bases from V and 7 from J; bases not matched to a gene: 9. Germline CDR1 and CDR2: SGHRS and YFSETQ. The CDR3 contains 14 residues. The CDR3 is CASSWFDRDGGYTF. CDR3 sequence (DNA): TGCGCCAGCAGCTGGTTCGACAGGGACGGTGGCTACACCTTC.

CDR3 in DNA: TGCAGCGTTGCCGGGTCGGCCTACGAGCAGTACTTC. It translates to CSVAGSAYEQYF. The chain has TRBV29-1 and TRBJ2-7; D is ambiguous. V lost 4 bases to trimming and J lost 2 bases, with 9 bases between them. Germline V gene sequence: CDR1 SQVTM, CDR2 ANQGSEA. The CDR3 consists of 12 residues.

The V gene is TRBV5-1, the J gene TRBJ1-2, with TRBD1 identical over 7 bases. The V and J ends lost 5 bases and 2 bases, in that order; junction bases with no gene match: 3. The CDR3 runs 13 residues. CDR1 SGHRS and CDR2 YFSETQ come from the germline V gene. The CDR3 nucleotides are TGCGCCAGCAGACGGGACAGCAACTATGGCTACACCTTC. This encodes CASRRDSNYGYTF.

V usage is TRBV12-5 and J usage is TRBJ1-3, with a tentative D call TRBD1 (5 bases). Germline V CDR1 and CDR2: LGHNT, FRNRAP. This CDR3 spans 13 amino acids. The CDR3 protein is CAVLDIIGNTIYF. Written as DNA, the CDR3 is TGTGCCGTCCTGGACATCATCGGAAACACCATATATTTT.

V is TRBV7-2 and J is TRBJ1-4, with 10 bases identical to TRBD1. Trimming cost V 6 bases and J 8 bases; bases outside gene matches: 9. Germline CDR1 reads SGHTA; CDR2 reads FQGNSA. The CDR3 spans 15 residues. CDR3 coding DNA: TGTGCCAGCAGACCGCCCGGGACAGGGGACGAAAAACTGTTTTTT. Protein product: CASRPPGTGDEKLFF.

The rearrangement links TRBV5-1 to TRBJ2-3; tentative D call: TRBD1 (6 bases). V lost 4 bases and J lost 6, with 12 bases in between. This CDR3 has 13 amino acids. CDR1 is SGHRS and CDR2 is YFSETQ in the germline V gene. CDR3 protein: CASSPSGVDTQYF. The CDR3 nucleotides read TGCGCCAGCAGCCCGTCAGGGGTGGATACGCAGTATTTT.

The chain uses TRBV13 and TRBJ1-2; TRBD1 matches at 7 bases. Unmatched junction bases numbered 11, after V lost 4 bases and J lost 6 bases. This CDR3 has 15 amino acids. The germline V gene encodes CDR1 PRHDT and CDR2 FYEKMQ (reference sequence). CDR3 protein: CASSSQGEEKHGYTF. As DNA, the CDR3 is TGTGCCAGCAGCTCCCAGGGGGAGGAGAAGCATGGCTACACCTTC. Using reference TRBV13 and TRBJ1-2 for the parts outside the CDR3, the full variable domain is AAGVIQSPRHLIKEKRETATLKCYPIPRHDTVYWYQQGPGQDPQFLISFYEKMQSDKGSIPDRFSAQQFSDYHSELNMSSLELGDSALYFCASSSQGEEKHGYTFGSGTRLTVV.

The chain uses TRBV5-1 and TRBJ1-1, with D possibly being TRBD1 (6 bases). CDR3 length equals 15 residues. Between the trimmed V and J ends, which lost 4 bases and 1 base, there was a span of 14 bases. Germline V gene lookup returns CDR1 SGHRS and CDR2 YFSETQ. The CDR3 sequence is CASSVIQGANTEAFF. CDR3 coding DNA: TGCGCCAGCAGCGTAATACAGGGAGCGAACACTGAAGCTTTCTTT.

The gene calls are TRBV27 and TRBJ1-1; D not resolved. CDR3 length equals 14 residues. Germline V gene sequence: CDR1 MNHEY, CDR2 SMNVEV (reference sequence). Trimming removed 4 bases from V and 2 bases from J, with 11 bases in between. The CDR3 nucleotides read TGTGCCAGCAGTTATCGGCAGACAAACACTGAAGCTTTCTTT. It yields the protein CASSYRQTNTEAFF.

J is TRBJ1-1 and V is TRBV18, with D maybe TRBD1 (6 bases). The CDR3 sequence is 15 residues long. V gave up 3 bases and J gave up 1 base, with 12 bases separating them. Germline V CDR1 and CDR2: KGHSH, LQKENI. In DNA, the CDR3 is TGTGCCAGCTCACCCCTGGGGGGGGCGAACACTGAAGCTTTCTTT. This sequence encodes CASSPLGGANTEAFF.

The V and J genes are TRBV6-2 or TRBV6-3 and TRBJ2-5, with 8 bases that match TRBD2. The J segment lost 2 bases and the V segment lost 2 bases, leaving 19 bases of the junction unmatched. Germline V lookup: CDR1 MNHEY, CDR2 SVGEGT. The CDR3 has 20 amino acids. The CDR3 here is CASSYPLGGGVTLLQETQYF. The CDR3 coding sequence is TGTGCCAGCAGTTACCCCCTCGGGGGGGGAGTAACGCTTTTACAAGAGACCCAGTACTTC.

The CDR3 region has the DNA TGTGCCAGCAGCTTATACGTAGCGAACACTGAAGCTTTCTTT. Protein product: CASSLYVANTEAFF. The rearrangement links TRBV7-2 to TRBJ1-1, with D unclear. There are 14 residues in the CDR3. The germline gives CDR1 SGHTA, CDR2 FQGNSA. The germline V and J ends were trimmed by 2 bases and 1 base, with 8 bases remaining between them.